These 23 T cell receptor beta chains were all obtained from the same sample, sequenced in a study of blood T cell repertoires in COVID-19. Libraries were prepared by immunoSEQ multiplex PCR; TCRdb keeps only in-frame clonotypes and omits some of them. The sample holds approximately 110,000 clones; approximately 85% are singletons and the top ten take 3.2%. Material: peripheral blood. These receptors came from an elderly woman with COVID-19, enrolled during active disease.

This rearrangement joins TRBV9 to TRBJ2-1; 13 bases are shared with TRBD2. CDR3 length: 19 amino acids. CDR1 SGDLS and CDR2 YYNGEE come from the germline V gene. After removal of 2 bases from V and 4 bases from J, the junction contained 12 bases not matched to a gene. In DNA form, the CDR3 reads TGTGCCAGCAGCGTCGCGGGACTAGCGGGAAGGGGGATATACAATGAGCAGTTCTTC. Translation gives CASSVAGLAGRGIYNEQFF. Full variable domain (rest looked up from reference TRBV9 and TRBJ2-1): DSGVTQTPKHLITATGQRVTLRCSPRSGDLSVYWYQQSLDQGLQFLIQYYNGEERAKGNILERFSAQQFPDLHSELNLSSLELGDSALYFCASSVAGLAGRGIYNEQFFGPGTRLTVL.

This clone has only one observation. The chain is built from TRBV5-4 and TRBJ2-3, with 7 bases that match TRBD1. This CDR3 has 16 residues. CDR1 is SGHNT and CDR2 is YYREEE in the germline V gene (reference sequence). V lost 4 bases and J lost 3; bases outside the gene matches: 11. The CDR3 nucleotides are TGTGCCAGCAGCCGGGCCGGGACAGACCAGACAGATACGCAGTATTTT. This codes for CASSRAGTDQTDTQYF.

This CDR3 is CASSGGSTGELFF. The DNA of the CDR3 is TGTGCCAGCAGCGGGGGGAGCACCGGGGAGCTGTTTTTT. The chain is built from TRBV28 and TRBJ2-2; 7 bases map to TRBD2. In germline, CDR1 is MDHEN, CDR2 SYDVKM. J gave up 4 bases and V 6 bases, and 2 bases lay outside the gene matches. The CDR3 sequence is 13 residues long.

CDR3 in DNA: TGTGCCAGCAGCGTAGATAACGTCGGGTACGAGCAGTACTTC. Its protein is CASSVDNVGYEQYF. V and J are TRBV9 and TRBJ2-7; D gene uncertain. V was pared by 0 bases and J by 4 bases, with 11 bases between. Per the germline V gene, CDR1 is SGDLS and CDR2 is YYNGEE. CDR3 length: 14 residues.

This rearrangement joins TRBV11-3 to TRBJ2-3, with 14 nucleotides matching TRBD2. Trimming cost V 3 bases and J 6 bases; bases outside gene matches: 2. CDR1 and CDR2 from the germline V gene are SGHNT and YENEEA. The CDR3 has 15 amino acids. CDR3 DNA: TGTGCCAGCAGCTTGGGACTAGCGGGAGCCGATACGCAGTATTTT. It yields the protein CASSLGLAGADTQYF.

This chain connects TRBV5-4 to TRBJ2-1; 10 positions match TRBD2. Germline CDR1 and CDR2: SGHNT and YYREEE (reference sequence). With V trimmed by 1 base and J by 10 bases, 8 bases remained unmatched. CDR3 length: 15 residues. The CDR3 is CASSLSASGRGEQFF. The CDR3 coding sequence is TGTGCCAGCAGCTTGTCGGCTAGCGGGAGAGGAGAGCAGTTCTTC.

V and J are TRBV7-2 and TRBJ2-5; 7 bases align to TRBD2. Losses at the gene ends were 5 bases for V and 0 bases for J; bases not matched to a gene: 6. The CDR3 contains 15 residues. The germline gives CDR1 SGHTA, CDR2 FQGNSA. CDR3: CASSRSGIDQETQYF. CDR3 DNA sequence: TGTGCCAGCAGCAGAAGCGGGATTGACCAAGAGACCCAGTACTTC.

The chain uses TRBV6-2 or TRBV6-3 and TRBJ2-1; D remains unclear. Trimming cost V 2 bases and J 9 bases, with 17 bases left between them. Per the germline V gene, CDR1 is MNHEY and CDR2 is SVGEGT. The CDR3 runs to 15 residues. CDR3 bases: TGTGCCAGCAGTTACCAAAGACCCGACTTTGGTGAGCAGTTCTTC. This gives the protein CASSYQRPDFGEQFF.

The V and J genes are TRBV28 and TRBJ2-7; 8 bases agree with TRBD2. The CDR3 spans 16 residues. CDR1 and CDR2 (germline): MDHEN, SYDVKM. Germline trimming cut 5 bases from V and 0 bases from J; bases unmatched to any gene: 9. The chain's CDR3 is CASSPLAEASSYEQYF. DNA of the CDR3: TGTGCCAGCAGTCCACTAGCGGAAGCGAGCTCCTACGAGCAGTACTTC.

The J gene is TRBJ2-7, the V gene TRBV5-1, with TRBD2 identical over 9 bases. V lost 0 bases and J lost 3; bases outside the gene matches: 7. The CDR3 totals 16 residues. In germline, CDR1 is SGHRS, CDR2 YFSETQ. This chain's CDR3 is CASSLGAGGILYEQYF. For the CDR3, the DNA is TGCGCCAGCAGCTTGGGGGCGGGAGGGATACTCTACGAGCAGTACTTC.

The genes are TRBV19 and TRBJ1-1, with 10 bases that match TRBD1. This CDR3 is built from 14 residues. Germline V lookup: CDR1 LNHDA, CDR2 SQIVND (reference sequence). With V trimmed by 6 bases and J by 4 bases, 5 bases remained unmatched. CDR3: CASRGTGVTTEAFF. DNA of the CDR3: TGTGCCAGTAGAGGGACAGGGGTTACCACTGAAGCTTTCTTT.

The V call is TRBV28, the J call TRBJ2-7; TRBD1 aligns across 7 bases. Germline V gene data show CDR1 as MDHEN and CDR2 as SYDVKM. This CDR3 is built from 15 residues. Trimming cost V 8 bases and J 4 bases; bases outside gene matches: 14. The CDR3 bases are TGTGCCAGCGCCGAGGGGCAACAGGGGAGATACGAGCAGTACTTC. Amino acids: CASAEGQQGRYEQYF.

This clone is a singleton in its sample. The chain links TRBV5-1 to TRBJ1-4, with D perhaps TRBD1 (6 bases). The length of the CDR3 is 15 residues. V gave up 4 bases and J gave up 4 bases, with 14 bases separating them. In germline, CDR1 is SGHRS, CDR2 YFSETQ. The CDR3 bases are TGCGCCAGCAGCGGAACAGGGACCTATAATGAAAAACTGTTTTTT. This sequence encodes CASSGTGTYNEKLFF.

The chain has TRBV5-4 and TRBJ1-2; 7 bases match TRBD1. V lost 2 bases and J lost 5; bases outside the gene matches: 12. This CDR3 has 16 amino acids. The germline V gene has CDR1 SGHNT and CDR2 YYREEE (reference sequence). The CDR3 DNA reads as TGTGCCAGCAGCTTTTTCTCCGCGACAGGGCTTTATGGCTACACCTTC. It is translated as CASSFFSATGLYGYTF.

The chain recombines TRBV6-4 with TRBJ1-5, with D unclear. V gave up 4 bases and J gave up 6 bases, with 10 bases separating them. Germline V gene data show CDR1 as MRHNA and CDR2 as SNTAGT. CDR3 length equals 13 residues. The CDR3 region has the DNA TGTGCCAGCAGTGCGGAGGGCGGTCAGCCCCAGCATTTT. Amino acids: CASSAEGGQPQHF.

J is TRBJ2-7 and V is TRBV18; 11 nucleotides align to TRBD1. V lost 3 bases to trimming and J lost 5 bases; unmatched junction nucleotides: 6. Germline V gives CDR1 KGHSH, CDR2 LQKENI. The CDR3 totals 15 residues. The CDR3 spells CASSPGTGGTHEQYF. The DNA of the CDR3 is TGTGCCAGCTCACCTGGGACAGGGGGAACCCACGAGCAGTACTTC.

Of note for this clone: At one boundary the junction diverges from the germline segment, which might be a read error. V is TRBV5-1 and J is TRBJ2-3, with 11 nucleotides matching TRBD2. The CDR3 length is 14 residues. The germline gives CDR1 SGHRS, CDR2 YFSETQ. CDR3 sequence reads: CAGSWGLAEDTQYF. CDR3 DNA sequence: TGCGCCGGCAGCTGGGGACTAGCGGAAGATACGCAGTATTTT.

The V call is TRBV11-2, the J call TRBJ2-7; D is perhaps TRBD1 (5 bases). From germline, CDR1 is SGHAT and CDR2 FQNNGV. The V end lost 2 bases, the J end lost 2 bases, and 13 bases lay between the germline ends. The CDR3 sequence is 15 residues long. Written as DNA, the CDR3 is TGTGCCAGCAGCTTAACCCCAGGGTCTACCTACGAGCAGTACTTC. Translation: CASSLTPGSTYEQYF.

Only one count was recorded for this clone. The chain has TRBV24-1 and TRBJ2-7, with 9 bases aligning to TRBD1. This CDR3 has 20 amino acids. Trimming took 4 bases from V and 0 from J; bases not matched to a gene: 18. Germline V gene lookup returns CDR1 KGHDR and CDR2 SFDVKD. CDR3 sequence (DNA): TGTGCCACCAGTGAGACCCCATCGGGGACAGGGACTTTCCACTCCTACGAGCAGTACTTC. Protein product: CATSETPSGTGTFHSYEQYF.

The DNA for the CDR3 is TGCAGCGTTGAAAACAGGAACACTGAAGCTTTCTTT. Its protein product is CSVENRNTEAFF. J is TRBJ1-1 and V is TRBV29-1; D is unresolved. Germline-derived CDR1 and CDR2 are SQVTM and ANQGSEA. V gave up 2 bases and J gave up 1 base, with 5 bases separating them. This CDR3 is 12 amino acids long.

V gene TRBV2 combines with J gene TRBJ1-1; the match to TRBD1 covers 7 bases. Germline CDR1 and CDR2: SNHLY and FYNNEI. Unmatched junction bases numbered 12, after V lost 7 bases and J lost 4 bases. CDR3 size: 15 residues. CDR3 DNA sequence: TGTGCCAGCAAACGGGACAGCGTCCTTGGCACTGAAGCTTTCTTT. Protein: CASKRDSVLGTEAFF.

This clone has only one observation. The V gene is TRBV27, the J gene TRBJ2-1, with TRBD2 matching 12 bases. Germline V lookup: CDR1 MNHEY, CDR2 SMNVEV (reference sequence). The ends lost 6 bases at V and 1 base at J; junction bases unmatched: 22. CDR3 length: 22 amino acids. The CDR3 region is CASSPGTGSWLAGGKSYNEQFF. In DNA, the CDR3 is TGTGCCAGCAGCCCCGGGACAGGGTCATGGCTAGCGGGAGGGAAGTCCTACAATGAGCAGTTCTTC.

The chain employs TRBV6-2 or TRBV6-3 and TRBJ1-6; 8 bases are a match to TRBD1. Unmatched junction bases numbered 7, after V lost 5 bases and J lost 10 bases. CDR3 size: 14 residues. Germline assignment: CDR1 MNHEY and CDR2 SVGEGT. Here the CDR3 reads CASSQQGGRSPLHF. In DNA, the CDR3 is TGTGCCAGCAGTCAACAGGGGGGAAGGTCACCCCTCCACTTT.